This note documents a single T cell receptor (beta chain) sequence. The data were produced by immunoSEQ multiplex PCR, yet TCRdb's version contains in-frame clones alone and is incomplete. The sample yields 13,000 to 15,000 clones, 80% to 95% seen once. The sample comes from a study of blood T cell repertoires in COVID-19. CDR1 is MDHEN and CDR2 is SYDVKM in the germline V gene. Trimming cost V 6 bases and J 3 bases, with 21 bases left between them. The CDR3 runs 17 residues. This clonotype originated in a human donor with active COVID-19. The donor label of this sample is uncertain. Sequenced: peripheral blood. This chain uses TRBV28 with TRBJ1-5; D gene unclear. The CDR3 bases are TGTGCCAGCAGGGGAGGGCTCGGCACAAAATTCAATCAGCCCCAGCATTTT. This codes for CASRGGLGTKFNQPQHF.